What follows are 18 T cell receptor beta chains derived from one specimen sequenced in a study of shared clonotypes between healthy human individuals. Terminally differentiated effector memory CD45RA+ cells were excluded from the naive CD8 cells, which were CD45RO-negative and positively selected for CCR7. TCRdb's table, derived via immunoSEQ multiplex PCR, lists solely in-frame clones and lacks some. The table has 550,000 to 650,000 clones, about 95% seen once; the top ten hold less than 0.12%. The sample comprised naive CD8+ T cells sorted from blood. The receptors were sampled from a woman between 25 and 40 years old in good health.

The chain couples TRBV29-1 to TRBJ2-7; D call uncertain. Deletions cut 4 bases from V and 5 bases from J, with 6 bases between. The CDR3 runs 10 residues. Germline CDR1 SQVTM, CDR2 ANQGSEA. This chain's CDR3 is CSVVIDEQYF. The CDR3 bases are TGCAGCGTTGTCATCGACGAGCAGTACTTC.

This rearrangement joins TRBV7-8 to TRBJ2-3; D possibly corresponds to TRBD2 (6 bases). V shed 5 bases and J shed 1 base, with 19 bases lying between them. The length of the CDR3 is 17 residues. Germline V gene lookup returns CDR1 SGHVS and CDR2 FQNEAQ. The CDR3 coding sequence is TGTGCCAGCAGCCTAAACCCGGGACTGTGGGGCACAGATACGCAGTATTTT. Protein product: CASSLNPGLWGTDTQYF.

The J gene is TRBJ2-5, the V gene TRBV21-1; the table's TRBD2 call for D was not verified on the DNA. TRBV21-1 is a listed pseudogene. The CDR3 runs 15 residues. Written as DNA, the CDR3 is TGTGCCAGCAGCAACAACGGGAGGGCCCGAGAGACCCAGTACTTC. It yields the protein CASSNNGRARETQYF.

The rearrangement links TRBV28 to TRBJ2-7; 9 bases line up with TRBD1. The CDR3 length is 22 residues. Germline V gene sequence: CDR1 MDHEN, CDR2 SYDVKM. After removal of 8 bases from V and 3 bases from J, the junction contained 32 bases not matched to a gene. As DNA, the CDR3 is TGTGCCAGCCACAGGGGGCCTTCATTCCACCGGGCCTCCTTAGGGGAGCACTACGAGCAGTACTTC. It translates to CASHRGPSFHRASLGEHYEQYF.

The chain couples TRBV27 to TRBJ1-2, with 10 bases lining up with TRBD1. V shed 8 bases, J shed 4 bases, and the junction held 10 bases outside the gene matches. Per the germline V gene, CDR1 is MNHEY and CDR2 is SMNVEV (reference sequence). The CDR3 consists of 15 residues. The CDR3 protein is CASAFTGTGVYGYTF. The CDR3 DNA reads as TGTGCCAGCGCCTTTACCGGGACAGGGGTCTATGGCTACACCTTC.

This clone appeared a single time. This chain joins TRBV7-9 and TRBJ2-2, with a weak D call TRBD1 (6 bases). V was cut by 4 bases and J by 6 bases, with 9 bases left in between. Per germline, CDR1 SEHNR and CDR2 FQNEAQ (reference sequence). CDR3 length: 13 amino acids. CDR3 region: CASSSRGSGELFF. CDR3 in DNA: TGTGCCAGCAGCTCCAGGGGCTCCGGGGAGCTGTTTTTT.

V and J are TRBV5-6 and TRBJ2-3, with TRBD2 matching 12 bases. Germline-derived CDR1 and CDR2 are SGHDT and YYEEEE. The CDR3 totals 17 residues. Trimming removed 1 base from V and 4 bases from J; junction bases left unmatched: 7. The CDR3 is CASSLMTSGSLPDTQYF. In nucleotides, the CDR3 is TGTGCCAGCAGCTTGATGACTAGCGGGAGTTTGCCAGATACGCAGTATTTT.

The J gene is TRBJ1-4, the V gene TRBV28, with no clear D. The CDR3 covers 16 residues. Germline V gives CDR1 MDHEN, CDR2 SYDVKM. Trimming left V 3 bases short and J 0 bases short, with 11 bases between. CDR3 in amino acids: CASSLAISATNEKLFF. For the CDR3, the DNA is TGTGCCAGCAGTTTGGCCATAAGCGCAACTAATGAAAAACTGTTTTTT.

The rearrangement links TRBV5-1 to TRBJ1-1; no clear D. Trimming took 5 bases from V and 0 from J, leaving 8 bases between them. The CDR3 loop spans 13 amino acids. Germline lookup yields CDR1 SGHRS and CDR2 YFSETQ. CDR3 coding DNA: TGCGCCAGCAGGTGGGCGGTGAACACTGAAGCTTTCTTT. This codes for CASRWAVNTEAFF.

This chain's CDR3 is CASSRRQGRSEKLFF. The CDR3 DNA follows: TGTGCCAGCAGCCGGCGACAGGGACGTTCCGAAAAACTGTTTTTT. The J gene is TRBJ1-4, the V gene TRBV16; TRBD1 agrees at 7 bases. Per the germline V gene, CDR1 is KGHSY and CDR2 is FQNENV. The CDR3 totals 15 residues. The junction had 10 bases not matched to a gene; V was cut back by 4 bases and J by 8 bases.

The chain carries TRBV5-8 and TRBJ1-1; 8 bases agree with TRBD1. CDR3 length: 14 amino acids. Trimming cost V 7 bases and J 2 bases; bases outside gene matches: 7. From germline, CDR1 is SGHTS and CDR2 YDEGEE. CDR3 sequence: CASVPTGENTEAFF. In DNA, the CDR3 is TGTGCCAGCGTCCCGACAGGGGAAAACACTGAAGCTTTCTTT.

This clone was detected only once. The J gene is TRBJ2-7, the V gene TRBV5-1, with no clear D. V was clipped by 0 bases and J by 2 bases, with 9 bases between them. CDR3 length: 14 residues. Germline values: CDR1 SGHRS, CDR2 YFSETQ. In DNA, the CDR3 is TGCGCCAGCAGCTTGGAGCTTAGGACCTACGAGCAGTACTTC. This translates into CASSLELRTYEQYF.

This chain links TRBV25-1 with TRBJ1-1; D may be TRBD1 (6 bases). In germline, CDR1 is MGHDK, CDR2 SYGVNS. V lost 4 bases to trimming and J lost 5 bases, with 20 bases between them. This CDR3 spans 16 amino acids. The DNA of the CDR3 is TGTGCCAGCAGTGGGGGGACATATGGAGGGGCTACTGAAGCTTTCTTT. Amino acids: CASSGGTYGGATEAFF.

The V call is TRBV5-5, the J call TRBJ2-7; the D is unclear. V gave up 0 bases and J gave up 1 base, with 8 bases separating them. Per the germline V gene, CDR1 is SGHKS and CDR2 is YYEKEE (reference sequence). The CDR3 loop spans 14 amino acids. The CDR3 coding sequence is TGTGCCAGCAGCTTGGGACATTCTTCCTACGAGCAGTACTTC. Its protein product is CASSLGHSSYEQYF. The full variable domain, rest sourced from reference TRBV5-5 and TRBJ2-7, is DAGVTQSPTHLIKTRGQQVTLRCSPISGHKSVSWYQQVLGQGPQFIFQYYEKEERGRGNFPDRFSARQFPNYSSELNVNALLLGDSALYLCASSLGHSSYEQYFGPGTRLTVT.

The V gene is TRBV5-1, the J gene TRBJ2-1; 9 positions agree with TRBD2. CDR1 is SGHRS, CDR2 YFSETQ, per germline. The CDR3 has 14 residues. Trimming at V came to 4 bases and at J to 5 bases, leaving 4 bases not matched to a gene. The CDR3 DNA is TGCGCCAGCAGCCCGGCTAGCGGGGACAATGAGCAGTTCTTC. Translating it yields CASSPASGDNEQFF.

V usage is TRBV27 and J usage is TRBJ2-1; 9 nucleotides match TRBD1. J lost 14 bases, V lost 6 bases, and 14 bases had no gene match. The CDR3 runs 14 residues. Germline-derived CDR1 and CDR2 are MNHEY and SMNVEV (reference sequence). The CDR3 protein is CASRVDRGPSEKFF. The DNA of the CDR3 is TGTGCCAGCAGAGTGGACAGGGGCCCTTCAGAGAAGTTCTTC.

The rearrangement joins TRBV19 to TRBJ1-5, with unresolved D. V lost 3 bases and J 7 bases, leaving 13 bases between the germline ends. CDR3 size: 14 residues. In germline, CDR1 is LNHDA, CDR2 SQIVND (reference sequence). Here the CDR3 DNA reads TGTGCCAGTAGTATCCTTGACGGATACCAGCCCCAGCATTTT. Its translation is CASSILDGYQPQHF.

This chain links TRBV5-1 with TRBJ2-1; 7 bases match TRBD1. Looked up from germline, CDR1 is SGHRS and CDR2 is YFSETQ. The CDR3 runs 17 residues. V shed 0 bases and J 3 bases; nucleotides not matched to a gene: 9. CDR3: CASSLENRGPFYNEQFF. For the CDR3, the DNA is TGCGCCAGCAGCTTGGAAAACAGGGGCCCGTTCTACAATGAGCAGTTCTTC.